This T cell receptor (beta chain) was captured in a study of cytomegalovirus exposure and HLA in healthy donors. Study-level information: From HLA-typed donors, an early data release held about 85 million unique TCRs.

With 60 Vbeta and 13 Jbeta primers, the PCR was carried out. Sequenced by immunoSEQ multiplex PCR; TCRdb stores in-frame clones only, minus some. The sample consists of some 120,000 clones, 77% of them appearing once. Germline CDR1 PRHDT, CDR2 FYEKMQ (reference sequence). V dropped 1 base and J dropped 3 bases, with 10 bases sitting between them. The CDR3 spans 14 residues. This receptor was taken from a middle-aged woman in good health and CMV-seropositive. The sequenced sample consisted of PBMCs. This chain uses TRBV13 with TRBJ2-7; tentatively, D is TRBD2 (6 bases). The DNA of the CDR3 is TGTGCCAGCAGCTTAGCGGGAGCTCGCTACGAGCAGTACTTC. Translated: CASSLAGARYEQYF.